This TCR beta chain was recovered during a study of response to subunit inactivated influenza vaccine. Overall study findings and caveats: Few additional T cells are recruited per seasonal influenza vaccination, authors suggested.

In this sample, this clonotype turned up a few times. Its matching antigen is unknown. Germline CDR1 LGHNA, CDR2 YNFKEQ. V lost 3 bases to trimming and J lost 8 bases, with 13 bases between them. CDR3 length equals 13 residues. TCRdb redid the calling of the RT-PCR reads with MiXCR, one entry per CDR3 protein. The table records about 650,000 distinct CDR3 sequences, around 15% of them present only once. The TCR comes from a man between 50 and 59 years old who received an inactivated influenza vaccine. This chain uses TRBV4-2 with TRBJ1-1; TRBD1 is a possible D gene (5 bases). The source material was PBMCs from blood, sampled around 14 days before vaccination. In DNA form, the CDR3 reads TGTGCCAGCAGCCAGGGGGGACTCGTAGAAGCTTTCTTT. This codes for CASSQGGLVEAFF.